The 21 T cell receptor beta chains listed next were all sequenced from one sample in a study of long-term antiretroviral therapy in people with HIV. Sequencing used immunoSEQ v3.0 at survey level. This table comes from immunoSEQ multiplex PCR, and its TCRdb copy is limited to in-frame clones, with some not included. The table lists roughly 16,000 clones, approximately 94% of them singletons. Sequenced material: unsorted PBMCs, taken just under 6.5 years after starting antiretroviral therapy. The receptors were gathered from a woman aged 45-65 years with HIV.

The chain joins TRBV30 to TRBJ2-6; TRBD1 agrees at 10 bases. V dropped 8 bases and J dropped 0; count of bases not matched to a gene: 10. In germline, CDR1 is GTSNPN, CDR2 SVGIG (reference sequence). The CDR3 spans 17 residues. CDR3 DNA sequence: TGTGCCGCTCTACCGGGACAGGGGTTCTCTGGGGCCAACGTCCTGACTTTC. Amino acids: CAALPGQGFSGANVLTF.

V gene TRBV6-6 combines with J gene TRBJ2-7; D tentatively reads TRBD1 or TRBD2 (5 bases each). The V gene's germline CDR1 is MNHNY and CDR2 SVGAGI (reference sequence). Trimming cost V 10 bases and J 6 bases, with 22 bases left between them. The length of the CDR3 is 14 residues. CDR3 in DNA: TGTGCCACTTCCGGGGCCTCCCTGGGCCTCGAGCAGTACTTC. Translated: CATSGASLGLEQYF.

V usage is TRBV6-5 and J usage is TRBJ2-5; no firm D call. The CDR3 runs 16 residues. Trimming removed 0 bases at V and 1 base at J, with 12 bases between. From germline, CDR1 is MNHEY and CDR2 SVGAGI. The CDR3 spells CASSYSGYQSQETQYF. CDR3 bases: TGTGCCAGCAGTTACTCTGGGTATCAGTCCCAAGAGACCCAGTACTTC.

The V gene is TRBV7-2, the J gene TRBJ2-7; D unresolved. The CDR3 consists of 11 residues. The germline CDR1 and CDR2 sequences are SGHTA and FQGNSA. V was cut by 4 bases and J by 4 bases, with 5 bases left in between. The CDR3 DNA reads as TGTGCCAGCAGCTCCGATTACGAGCAGTACTTC. Protein: CASSSDYEQYF.

The chain uses TRBV12-5 and TRBJ2-1; the D gene is possibly TRBD2 (6 bases). The CDR3 spans 14 residues. CDR1 and CDR2 from the germline V gene are LGHNT and FRNRAP. V lost 4 bases, J lost 8 bases, and 15 bases lay in between. The CDR3 region has the DNA TGTGCTAGTGGTTCCCGTATAGCGGTCGATGAGCAGTTCTTC. This codes for CASGSRIAVDEQFF.

V usage is TRBV6-5 and J usage is TRBJ2-6; D not certain. Germline values: CDR1 MNHEY, CDR2 SVGAGI. With 0 bases removed from V and 0 bases from J, the gap between germline ends came to 3 bases. The length of the CDR3 is 15 residues. The CDR3 reads CASSYSGSGANVLTF. CDR3 nucleotide sequence: TGTGCCAGCAGTTACTCCGGCTCTGGGGCCAACGTCCTGACTTTC.

The rearrangement joins TRBV6-5 to TRBJ1-5; D ambiguous. CDR3 length equals 15 residues. Trimming removed 2 bases from V and 3 bases from J, with 11 bases in between. Per the germline V gene, CDR1 is MNHEY and CDR2 is SVGAGI. The CDR3 sequence: CASSYGGRINQPQHF. The CDR3 nucleotides are TGTGCCAGCAGTTACGGCGGACGGATCAATCAGCCCCAGCATTTT.

The chain combines TRBV20-1 with TRBJ1-1; the D is unclear. The germline CDR1 and CDR2 sequences are DFQATT and SNEGSKA (reference sequence). V was pared by 3 bases and J by 7 bases, with 9 bases between. The CDR3 loop spans 11 amino acids. DNA for the CDR3: TGCAGTGCTAGGTTGGTGGGTGAAGCTTTCTTT. It codes for CSARLVGEAFF.

CDR3 bases: TGTGCCAGCAGTTACGAGGGATCCTACGAGCAGTACTTC. It yields the protein CASSYEGSYEQYF. The V and J genes are TRBV6-5 and TRBJ2-7; D is possibly TRBD2 (5 bases). This CDR3 has 13 amino acids. Germline V gene lookup returns CDR1 MNHEY and CDR2 SVGAGI. Trimming shortened V by 2 bases and J by 1 base, and 6 bases separated the two germline ends.

This chain uses TRBV2 with TRBJ1-2; maybe TRBD1 (6 bases). The CDR3 extends over 14 amino acids. Germline CDR1 reads SNHLY; CDR2 reads FYNNEI. The V end lost 3 bases, the J end lost 7 bases, and 15 bases lay between the germline ends. CDR3 amino acids: CASSDVRARGGYTF. The DNA of the CDR3 is TGTGCCAGCAGTGACGTCAGAGCCAGGGGTGGCTACACCTTC.

This chain connects TRBV27 to TRBJ2-5, with TRBD2 identical over 13 bases. The germline V gene has CDR1 MNHEY and CDR2 SMNVEV (reference sequence). The CDR3 totals 18 residues. J lost 1 base, V lost 3 bases, and 8 bases had no gene match. Here the CDR3 DNA reads TGTGCCAGCAGTTTTACTAGCGGGAGGGCCTCTCTCCAAGAGACCCAGTACTTC. The encoded protein is CASSFTSGRASLQETQYF.

The gene calls are TRBV4-3 and TRBJ2-6; TRBD1 aligns across 8 bases. The V and J ends lost 8 bases and 0 bases, in that order; junction bases with no gene match: 9. Germline values: CDR1 LGHNA, CDR2 YSLEER. CDR3 size: 17 residues. CDR3 region: CASGDDRGASGANVLTF. The CDR3 DNA sequence: TGCGCCAGCGGGGACGACAGGGGAGCCTCTGGGGCCAACGTCCTGACTTTC.

The chain is built from TRBV6-5 and TRBJ2-5; unclear D gene. This CDR3 spans 15 amino acids. The germline V and J ends were trimmed by 6 bases and 7 bases, with 21 bases remaining between them. Germline V lookup: CDR1 MNHEY, CDR2 SVGAGI. CDR3 sequence reads: CASSASVATKGTQYF. The CDR3 coding sequence is TGTGCCAGCAGCGCCAGTGTCGCAACTAAAGGGACCCAGTACTTC.

V gene TRBV28 combines with J gene TRBJ2-1; D may be TRBD1 or TRBD2 (5 bases each). V was pared by 5 bases and J by 5 bases, with 16 bases between. The germline gives CDR1 MDHEN, CDR2 SYDVKM. The CDR3 is 15 residues long. CDR3: CASSPEGLSDNEQFF. The CDR3 DNA follows: TGTGCCAGCAGTCCCGAGGGGCTTAGCGACAATGAGCAGTTCTTC.

The chain recombines TRBV19 with TRBJ1-1; a weak D match, TRBD1 (6 bases). The CDR3 consists of 17 residues. Trimming stripped 1 base from V and 3 bases from J, with 18 bases between. CDR1 is LNHDA and CDR2 is SQIVND in the germline V gene (reference sequence). Here the CDR3 reads CASSIAGTQGKYTEAFF. In nucleotides, the CDR3 is TGTGCCAGTAGTATAGCCGGGACACAAGGAAAATACACTGAAGCTTTCTTT.

The chain links TRBV10-3 to TRBJ2-1; 7 bases are a match to TRBD2. The CDR3 is 15 residues long. With V trimmed by 7 bases and J by 1 base, 7 bases remained unmatched. Germline V lookup: CDR1 ENHRY, CDR2 SYGVKD. In DNA, the CDR3 is TGTGCCATCAAATCTAGCGGTCTTTCCTACAATGAGCAGTTCTTC. Its translation is CAIKSSGLSYNEQFF.

The chain combines TRBV14 with TRBJ2-1; D gene uncertain. The CDR3 runs 11 residues. Germline-derived CDR1 and CDR2 are SGHDN and FVKESK. V was pared by 5 bases and J by 5 bases, with 4 bases between. The CDR3 region is CASSVDNEQFF. The CDR3 DNA is TGTGCCAGCAGCGTAGACAATGAGCAGTTCTTC.

The CDR3 coding sequence is TGTGCCAGCACGGTGAACAATCAGCCCCAGCATTTT. Protein sequence: CASTVNNQPQHF. The chain has TRBV18 and TRBJ1-5; D uncertain. The germline V and J ends were trimmed by 8 bases and 3 bases, with 8 bases remaining between them. The CDR3 totals 12 residues. Germline V gene lookup returns CDR1 KGHSH and CDR2 LQKENI. The complete variable domain, with remaining parts taken from reference TRBV18 and TRBJ1-5, reads NAGVMQNPRHLVRRRGQEARLRCSPMKGHSHVYWYRQLPEEGLKFMVYLQKENIIDESGMPKERFSAEFPKEGPSILRIQQVVRGDSAAYFCASTVNNQPQHFGDGTRLSIL.

This chain joins TRBV5-1 and TRBJ2-3; 8 bases align to TRBD2. Germline CDR1 and CDR2: SGHRS and YFSETQ. The CDR3 length is 15 residues. J gave up 6 bases and V 1 base, and 7 bases lay outside the gene matches. The DNA of the CDR3 is TGCGCCAGCAGCTTGTCGCGGGCGGGGGGCGATACGCAGTATTTT. This sequence encodes CASSLSRAGGDTQYF.

The chain links TRBV6-5 to TRBJ2-3; tentative D call: TRBD2 (6 bases). Trimming took off 5 bases at V and 3 bases at J, with 12 bases between the two ends. The CDR3 sequence is 14 residues long. Germline V CDR1 and CDR2: MNHEY, SVGAGI. The CDR3 bases are TGTGCCAGCAGTCCCTACGGGGGTACAGATACGCAGTATTTT. It translates to CASSPYGGTDTQYF.

This clone occurred a few times. The chain recombines TRBV6-5 with TRBJ1-2; 9 bases agree with TRBD1. The CDR3 length is 15 residues. The germline gives CDR1 MNHEY, CDR2 SVGAGI. After removal of 6 bases from V and 7 bases from J, the junction contained 12 bases not matched to a gene. The CDR3 here is CASSLLRQGEGGYTF. CDR3 DNA sequence: TGTGCCAGCAGCCTGCTTCGACAGGGGGAAGGTGGCTACACCTTC.